The rows below give T cell receptor beta chains drawn from one sample of a study of blood T cell repertoires in COVID-19. Generated by immunoSEQ multiplex PCR, the TCRdb table keeps only in-frame clones and is missing some. The repertoire holds 160,000 or so clones, with roughly 82% as singletons. Sequenced material: peripheral blood. Receptors originate from a woman between 65 and 79 years old with acute or convalescent COVID-19. Each CDR3 is given with its conserved first and last residue. Fields, in order: D gene, J gene, clone size, CDR3 length, V gene, CDR3 DNA, CDR3 protein. The D gene is left open where the match is weak. The size of a clone is reported for some rows only, either as once, few or many, or as a class for expanded clones.

d_call: .
j_call: TRBJ2-1
clone_size: .
cdr3_length: 15
v_call: TRBV11-2
cdr3_nt: TGTGCCAGCAGCTTAGGACCTCGGGAGTACAATGAGCAGTTCTTC
cdr3_aa: CASSLGPREYNEQFF

d_call: .
j_call: TRBJ1-5
clone_size: .
cdr3_length: 15
v_call: TRBV9
cdr3_nt: TGTGCCAGCAGCGTAGATGGGCAGGGTAATCAGCCCCAGCATTTT
cdr3_aa: CASSVDGQGNQPQHF

d_call: .
j_call: TRBJ1-4
clone_size: .
cdr3_length: 14
v_call: TRBV28
cdr3_nt: TGTGCCAGCAGTTTCGGGGGGGCTGATGAAAAACTGTTTTTT
cdr3_aa: CASSFGGADEKLFF

d_call: .
j_call: TRBJ1-2
clone_size: .
cdr3_length: 13
v_call: TRBV28
cdr3_nt: TGTGCCAGCAGTTTAGGGCAGAACTATGGCTACACCTTC
cdr3_aa: CASSLGQNYGYTF

d_call: TRBD1
j_call: TRBJ1-5
clone_size: few
cdr3_length: 15
v_call: TRBV10-3
cdr3_nt: TGTGCCATCAGTGTCGGGACAGGATTGGGGCAGCCCCAGCATTTT
cdr3_aa: CAISVGTGLGQPQHF

d_call: TRBD2
j_call: TRBJ2-5
clone_size: .
cdr3_length: 13
v_call: TRBV7-2
cdr3_nt: TGTGCCAGCAGCCCTCGCGGGGGGGAGACCCAGTACTTC
cdr3_aa: CASSPRGGETQYF

d_call: .
j_call: TRBJ1-4
clone_size: .
cdr3_length: 16
v_call: TRBV12-5
cdr3_nt: TGTGCTAGTGGTTTGACCCCAAACGGGGGAGATGAAAAACTGTTTTTT
cdr3_aa: CASGLTPNGGDEKLFF

d_call: .
j_call: TRBJ1-1
clone_size: .
cdr3_length: 14
v_call: TRBV9
cdr3_nt: TGTGCCAGCAGCGTAGCTACGTCGGGCACTGAAGCTTTCTTT
cdr3_aa: CASSVATSGTEAFF

d_call: TRBD2
j_call: TRBJ2-7
clone_size: .
cdr3_length: 12
v_call: TRBV30
cdr3_nt: TGTGCCTGGAGTCGGGGGGCCTACGAGCAGTACTTC
cdr3_aa: CAWSRGAYEQYF

d_call: .
j_call: TRBJ2-5
clone_size: once
cdr3_length: 14
v_call: TRBV5-6
cdr3_nt: TGTGCCAGCAGCCAAACCCAGTCTCAAGAGACCCAGTACTTC
cdr3_aa: CASSQTQSQETQYF

d_call: .
j_call: TRBJ2-7
clone_size: .
cdr3_length: 13
v_call: TRBV18
cdr3_nt: TGTGCCAGCTCACCCGCAGGCTCCTACGAGCAGTACTTC
cdr3_aa: CASSPAGSYEQYF

d_call: .
j_call: TRBJ2-5
clone_size: .
cdr3_length: 18
v_call: TRBV3-1/TRBV3-2
cdr3_nt: TGTGCCAGCAGCCAAGGTCAACGTTCACAGGGTAGCCAAGAGACCCAGTACTTC
cdr3_aa: CASSQGQRSQGSQETQYF

d_call: .
j_call: TRBJ1-6
clone_size: few
cdr3_length: 16
v_call: TRBV19
cdr3_nt: TGTGCCAGTAGTATAGCCTCGGACACGTATAATTCACCCCTCCACTTT
cdr3_aa: CASSIASDTYNSPLHF

d_call: .
j_call: TRBJ1-6
clone_size: .
cdr3_length: 15
v_call: TRBV7-3
cdr3_nt: TGTGCCAGCAGCGCCTACGGGACACCGAATTCACCCCTCCACTTT
cdr3_aa: CASSAYGTPNSPLHF

d_call: TRBD1
j_call: TRBJ2-1
clone_size: few
cdr3_length: 17
v_call: TRBV19
cdr3_nt: TGTGCCAGCAACACTCCCCCGGGACAGGGGGGCAAGGGGGAGCAGTTCTTC
cdr3_aa: CASNTPPGQGGKGEQFF

d_call: TRBD1
j_call: TRBJ1-4
clone_size: .
cdr3_length: 16
v_call: TRBV19
cdr3_nt: TGTGCCAGTAGTACGGTCACAGGGGATTCTAATGAAAAACTGTTTTTT
cdr3_aa: CASSTVTGDSNEKLFF

d_call: TRBD1
j_call: TRBJ1-1
clone_size: once
cdr3_length: 15
v_call: TRBV29-1
cdr3_nt: TGCAGCGTTGACGGACAGGGGGCACCAAACACTGAAGCTTTCTTT
cdr3_aa: CSVDGQGAPNTEAFF

d_call: TRBD1
j_call: TRBJ2-4
clone_size: few
cdr3_length: 15
v_call: TRBV11-2
cdr3_nt: TGTGCCAGCAGATCGGGACAGCTAGCCAAAAACATTCAGTACTTC
cdr3_aa: CASRSGQLAKNIQYF

d_call: TRBD2
j_call: TRBJ2-7
clone_size: once
cdr3_length: 13
v_call: TRBV18
cdr3_nt: TGTGCCAGCTCGGGGACTAGCGCCTACGAGCAGTACTTC
cdr3_aa: CASSGTSAYEQYF

d_call: .
j_call: TRBJ2-2
clone_size: .
cdr3_length: 15
v_call: TRBV6-2/TRBV6-3
cdr3_nt: TGTGCCAGCAGTTACTCCCCAGGGAATGCCGGGGAGCTGTTTTTT
cdr3_aa: CASSYSPGNAGELFF

d_call: TRBD2
j_call: TRBJ2-1
clone_size: .
cdr3_length: 16
v_call: TRBV7-6
cdr3_nt: TGTGCCAGCAGCTTGTTCGGGGGGGCCAACTACAATGAGCAGTTCTTC
cdr3_aa: CASSLFGGANYNEQFF

d_call: TRBD1
j_call: TRBJ1-2
clone_size: .
cdr3_length: 16
v_call: TRBV10-3
cdr3_nt: TGTGCCATCAGTGAGTCGCGACAGGGTCGTGGGTATGGCTACACCTTC
cdr3_aa: CAISESRQGRGYGYTF

d_call: TRBD2
j_call: TRBJ2-2
clone_size: .
cdr3_length: 18
v_call: TRBV5-4
cdr3_nt: TGTGCCAGCAGCAAAGGGAGCTTTTCTAGCGGGAACACCGGGGAGCTGTTTTTT
cdr3_aa: CASSKGSFSSGNTGELFF

d_call: TRBD1
j_call: TRBJ1-1
clone_size: once
cdr3_length: 12
v_call: TRBV5-4
cdr3_nt: TGTGCCAGCAGGGTGGGACAGGGTGAAGCTTTCTTT
cdr3_aa: CASRVGQGEAFF

d_call: TRBD1
j_call: TRBJ2-3
clone_size: .
cdr3_length: 16
v_call: TRBV11-2
cdr3_nt: TGTGCCAGCAGCTTAGCCGGCGGACAGGTTACAGATACGCAGTATTTT
cdr3_aa: CASSLAGGQVTDTQYF

d_call: .
j_call: TRBJ2-3
clone_size: .
cdr3_length: 16
v_call: TRBV10-3
cdr3_nt: TGTGCCACTACAAATGGAGTCAAATCAGGCACAGATACGCAGTATTTT
cdr3_aa: CATTNGVKSGTDTQYF

d_call: .
j_call: TRBJ1-2
clone_size: .
cdr3_length: 15
v_call: TRBV23-1
cdr3_nt: TGCGCCAGCAGAGCCGAGGACAGCTACAACTATGGCTACACCTTC
cdr3_aa: CASRAEDSYNYGYTF

d_call: .
j_call: TRBJ1-2
clone_size: .
cdr3_length: 12
v_call: TRBV3-1/TRBV3-2
cdr3_nt: TGTGCCAGCAGCCATAATTCGAGGGGCTACACCTTC
cdr3_aa: CASSHNSRGYTF

d_call: TRBD1
j_call: TRBJ1-2
clone_size: .
cdr3_length: 15
v_call: TRBV2
cdr3_nt: TGTGCCAGCACCCTCGGGGAGACAGGGTTCGGGGGCTACACCTTC
cdr3_aa: CASTLGETGFGGYTF

d_call: .
j_call: TRBJ1-1
clone_size: .
cdr3_length: 16
v_call: TRBV6-1
cdr3_nt: TGTGCCAGCAGTGAAATGGGGGGGCGAAGGGGCACTGAAGCTTTCTTT
cdr3_aa: CASSEMGGRRGTEAFF

d_call: TRBD1
j_call: TRBJ2-7
clone_size: once
cdr3_length: 13
v_call: TRBV7-8
cdr3_nt: TGTGCCAGCAGCTTTGGACAGGGGTACGAGCAGTACTTC
cdr3_aa: CASSFGQGYEQYF

d_call: .
j_call: TRBJ2-5
clone_size: .
cdr3_length: 16
v_call: TRBV4-1
cdr3_nt: TGCGCCAGCAGCCAAGACTCTAGAGGGGGTCGAGAGACCCAGTACTTC
cdr3_aa: CASSQDSRGGRETQYF

d_call: TRBD1
j_call: TRBJ2-3
clone_size: .
cdr3_length: 16
v_call: TRBV19
cdr3_nt: TGTGCCAGTAGCACCACCGGGACAGGGGGCGCAGATACGCAGTATTTT
cdr3_aa: CASSTTGTGGADTQYF

d_call: TRBD1
j_call: TRBJ1-2
clone_size: .
cdr3_length: 14
v_call: TRBV28
cdr3_nt: TGTGCCAGCACCTTAACCCAGGGGGCAAGGGGCTACACCTTC
cdr3_aa: CASTLTQGARGYTF

d_call: TRBD1
j_call: TRBJ1-2
clone_size: .
cdr3_length: 15
v_call: TRBV19
cdr3_nt: TGTGCCAGTAGTACTCGGGACAGAGCTAACTATGGCTACACCTTC
cdr3_aa: CASSTRDRANYGYTF

d_call: .
j_call: TRBJ1-5
clone_size: .
cdr3_length: 15
v_call: TRBV12-2
cdr3_nt: TGTGCAAGTCGCTTTTCTACAGGGTGCAATCAGCCCCAGCATTTT
cdr3_aa: CASRFSTGCNQPQHF

d_call: TRBD1
j_call: TRBJ1-5
clone_size: .
cdr3_length: 11
v_call: TRBV6-2/TRBV6-3
cdr3_nt: TGTGCCAGCAGTCCAGGGGGGACCCAGCATTTT
cdr3_aa: CASSPGGTQHF

d_call: TRBD2
j_call: TRBJ2-4
clone_size: once
cdr3_length: 16
v_call: TRBV2
cdr3_nt: TGTGCCAGCAGTGGTAGCGGGGAGGGGGCCAAAAACATTCAGTACTTC
cdr3_aa: CASSGSGEGAKNIQYF

d_call: TRBD2
j_call: TRBJ2-3
clone_size: .
cdr3_length: 17
v_call: TRBV3-1/TRBV3-2
cdr3_nt: TGTGCCAGCAGCCAAGATGAATTGCGGGGGGGTATAGATACGCAGTATTTT
cdr3_aa: CASSQDELRGGIDTQYF

d_call: TRBD2
j_call: TRBJ2-3
clone_size: few
cdr3_length: 16
v_call: TRBV2
cdr3_nt: TGTGCCAGCAGCGGCCATAGCGGGAGTGGGTCAGATACGCAGTATTTT
cdr3_aa: CASSGHSGSGSDTQYF

d_call: .
j_call: TRBJ1-2
clone_size: .
cdr3_length: 15
v_call: TRBV3-1/TRBV3-2
cdr3_nt: TGTGCCAGCAGCCAAGACCTGGGGGCGGACTATGGCTACACCTTC
cdr3_aa: CASSQDLGADYGYTF

d_call: .
j_call: TRBJ1-6
clone_size: .
cdr3_length: 15
v_call: TRBV6-6
cdr3_nt: TGTGCCAGCAGTTACTCGCGACAGGATAATTCACCCCTCCACTTT
cdr3_aa: CASSYSRQDNSPLHF

d_call: TRBD1
j_call: TRBJ2-7
clone_size: .
cdr3_length: 15
v_call: TRBV7-6
cdr3_nt: TGTGCCAGCAGCAGCCCCGGGACAGGGTCTCACGAGCAGTACTTC
cdr3_aa: CASSSPGTGSHEQYF

d_call: .
j_call: TRBJ2-3
clone_size: .
cdr3_length: 13
v_call: TRBV5-6
cdr3_nt: TGTGCCAGCAGCTTGGATCGAGCAGATACGCAGTATTTT
cdr3_aa: CASSLDRADTQYF

d_call: TRBD1
j_call: TRBJ1-4
clone_size: .
cdr3_length: 14
v_call: TRBV6-5
cdr3_nt: TGTGCCAGCAGACAGACAGGGGGCGGTGAAAAACTGTTTTTT
cdr3_aa: CASRQTGGGEKLFF

d_call: TRBD1
j_call: TRBJ2-5
clone_size: .
cdr3_length: 14
v_call: TRBV6-5
cdr3_nt: TGTGCCAGCAGTTCGGGACAGGGGCGGGAGACCCAGTACTTC
cdr3_aa: CASSSGQGRETQYF

d_call: TRBD2
j_call: TRBJ2-7
clone_size: .
cdr3_length: 14
v_call: TRBV4-3
cdr3_nt: TGCGCCAGCAGCCAAGAAGGACTAGTTGCCGAGCAGTACTTC
cdr3_aa: CASSQEGLVAEQYF

d_call: .
j_call: TRBJ1-3
clone_size: many
cdr3_length: 14
v_call: TRBV6-2/TRBV6-3
cdr3_nt: TGTGCCAGCAGTTACCGTCGGTTCGGAAACACCATATATTTT
cdr3_aa: CASSYRRFGNTIYF

d_call: .
j_call: TRBJ2-1
clone_size: .
cdr3_length: 12
v_call: TRBV12-3/TRBV12-4
cdr3_nt: TGTGCCAGCAGTCCCGCGTACAATGAGCAGTTCTTC
cdr3_aa: CASSPAYNEQFF

d_call: TRBD1
j_call: TRBJ2-7
clone_size: .
cdr3_length: 15
v_call: TRBV7-2
cdr3_nt: TGTGCCAGCAGCCTCGGACAGGGGACCTCCTACGAGCAGTACTTC
cdr3_aa: CASSLGQGTSYEQYF

d_call: .
j_call: TRBJ2-7
clone_size: .
cdr3_length: 16
v_call: TRBV28
cdr3_nt: TGTGCCAGCAGCCCTCGAGGGGGGGCGGGAGAGTACGAGCAGTACTTC
cdr3_aa: CASSPRGGAGEYEQYF

d_call: TRBD2
j_call: TRBJ2-1
clone_size: .
cdr3_length: 16
v_call: TRBV5-4
cdr3_nt: TGTGCCAGCAGCTTGGCCGGACTAGCGGGAGATAATGAGCAGTTCTTC
cdr3_aa: CASSLAGLAGDNEQFF

d_call: .
j_call: TRBJ1-2
clone_size: .
cdr3_length: 14
v_call: TRBV18
cdr3_nt: TGTGCCAGCTCCCCCGGGGGGGGCCGGGCTGGCTACACCTTC
cdr3_aa: CASSPGGGRAGYTF